This note documents a single T cell receptor (beta chain) sequence. This specimen belongs to a study of blood T cell repertoires in COVID-19. Background on the study: COVID-19 samples, acute and convalescent, were from the United States, Italy and Spain.

As originally analysed: Nucleated cell number was recorded as an estimate derived from reference gene primer amplification. Sequencing was performed with immunoSEQ multiplex PCR; in TCRdb, only in-frame clones are kept and a portion is missing. The DNA gave D and trimming, while V, J and clone size come from that table. Seen here are 100,000 to 150,000 clones, 70% to 90% observed once, and the top ten hold around 4.1%. Per germline, CDR1 LGHDT and CDR2 YNNKEL (reference sequence). V was clipped by 4 bases and J by 0 bases, with 9 bases between them. CDR3 size: 14 residues. The receptor comes from a woman aged 45-65 years with acute or convalescent COVID-19. The chain recombines TRBV3-1 (or the pseudogene TRBV3-2) with TRBJ1-1; D perhaps matches TRBD1 (6 bases). The sequencing sample was made of peripheral blood. The CDR3 loop is CASSLGHVNTEAFF. The CDR3 DNA reads as TGTGCCAGCAGCCTGGGACATGTGAACACTGAAGCTTTCTTT.